The 5 T cell receptor beta chains below come from one sample, sequenced in a study of cytomegalovirus exposure and HLA in healthy donors. Measured with immunoSEQ multiplex PCR; TCRdb has only the in-frame clones, and not every one. The sample lists about 65,000 clones; 92% were seen once. The sample was PBMCs. Source of these receptors: a woman younger than 30 in good health and CMV-seronegative.

This clone was detected once. This chain uses TRBV28 with TRBJ1-2; perhaps TRBD1 as D (6 bases). Germline assignment: CDR1 MDHEN and CDR2 SYDVKM. CDR3 length: 15 amino acids. V was shortened by 6 bases and J by 3 bases, with 17 bases between the two germline ends. Written as DNA, the CDR3 is TGTGCCAGCAGCCTAGAGGCAGCAGGGGACTATGGCTACACCTTC. Translating it yields CASSLEAAGDYGYTF.

This clone was recorded once. V usage is TRBV4-1 and J usage is TRBJ2-2; 12 nucleotides match TRBD2. The V and J ends lost 4 bases and 0 bases, in that order; junction bases with no gene match: 6. The CDR3 totals 18 residues. The germline V gene encodes CDR1 MGHRA and CDR2 YSYEKL. CDR3: CASSLQLAGGTNTGELFF. CDR3 bases: TGCGCCAGCAGCCTACAACTAGCGGGGGGAACGAACACCGGGGAGCTGTTTTTT.

CDR3 loop: CASSPPTAGEKLFF. CDR3 DNA: TGTGCCAGCAGTCCCCCGACGGCGGGTGAAAAACTGTTTTTT. The chain recombines TRBV28 with TRBJ1-4; the D is unclear. The V gene's germline CDR1 is MDHEN and CDR2 SYDVKM. This CDR3 spans 14 amino acids. V was shortened by 5 bases and J by 7 bases, with 14 bases between the two germline ends.

The chain has TRBV6-5 and TRBJ1-4; possible D gene TRBD1, 6 bases. Looked up from germline, CDR1 is MNHEY and CDR2 is SVGAGI. V lost 2 bases to trimming and J lost 5 bases, with 12 bases between them. The CDR3 sequence is 15 residues long. CDR3 in DNA: TGTGCCAGCAGTTACATTTCGACAGGAAATGAAAAACTGTTTTTT. The encoded protein is CASSYISTGNEKLFF.

The rearrangement uses TRBV11-3 and TRBJ2-7, with 7 positions matching TRBD1. This CDR3 spans 13 amino acids. Germline CDR1 and CDR2: SGHNT and YENEEA. The V and J ends lost 5 bases and 3 bases, in that order; junction bases with no gene match: 4. The CDR3 bases are TGTGCCAGCAGCCCAGGGACAGACTACGAGCAGTACTTC. Its protein product is CASSPGTDYEQYF.